This T cell receptor (beta chain) was found in a study of shared clonotypes between healthy human individuals. Sequencing used immunoSEQ multiplex PCR; TCRdb keeps in-frame clones, though not all of them. The sample lists a few hundred thousand clones; around 79% were seen once. The source material was PBMCs. The source is a woman aged 40 to 50 in good health. Some clones in this sample may be carry-over from other donors' samples.

The CDR3 region is CASSSYRGGVGELFF. As DNA, the CDR3 is TGTGCCAGCAGTTCCTACAGGGGGGGTGTCGGGGAGCTGTTTTTT. The chain joins TRBV27 to TRBJ2-2, with a weak D call TRBD1 (8 bases). The CDR3 extends over 15 amino acids. Germline loops: CDR1 MNHEY, CDR2 SMNVEV (reference sequence). Trimming removed 4 bases from V and 7 bases from J, with 16 bases in between.